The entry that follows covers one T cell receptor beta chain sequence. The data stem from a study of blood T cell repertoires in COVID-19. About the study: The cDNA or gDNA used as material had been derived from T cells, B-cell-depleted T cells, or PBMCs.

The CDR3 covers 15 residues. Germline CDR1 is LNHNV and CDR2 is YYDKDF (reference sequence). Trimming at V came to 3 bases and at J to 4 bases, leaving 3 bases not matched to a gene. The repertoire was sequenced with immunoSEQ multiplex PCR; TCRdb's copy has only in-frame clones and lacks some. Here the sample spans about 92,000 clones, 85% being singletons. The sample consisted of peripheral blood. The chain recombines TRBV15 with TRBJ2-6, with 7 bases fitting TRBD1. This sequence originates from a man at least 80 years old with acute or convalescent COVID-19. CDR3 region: CATSSTGVGANVLTF. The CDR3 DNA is TGTGCCACCAGCAGTACAGGGGTCGGGGCCAACGTCCTGACTTTC.